The clone carrying this TCR beta chain was picked up many times. All of the donors were Caucasians in good health. This record belongs to a study of identical twins. TCRdb used MiXCR to reprocess the 5' RACE reads, holding one entry per CDR3 protein. The repertoire holds around 250,000 distinct CDR3 sequences, with more than 9.5% as singletons. V lost 1 base to trimming and J lost 2 bases, with 9 bases between them. The CDR3 is 15 residues long. Per the germline V gene, CDR1 is SGHRS and CDR2 is YFSETQ. The same specimen was also included in a second study, on yellow fever vaccine responses in identical twins.

The clonotype originates from a woman under 30 in good health. Material for sequencing was memory (CD45RO+) T cells sorted from blood. The chain carries TRBV5-1 and TRBJ2-2; the D is unclear. CDR3 nucleotide sequence: TGCGCCAGCAGCTTGAATGGGAAAAACACCGGGGAGCTGTTTTTT. Translation: CASSLNGKNTGELFF.